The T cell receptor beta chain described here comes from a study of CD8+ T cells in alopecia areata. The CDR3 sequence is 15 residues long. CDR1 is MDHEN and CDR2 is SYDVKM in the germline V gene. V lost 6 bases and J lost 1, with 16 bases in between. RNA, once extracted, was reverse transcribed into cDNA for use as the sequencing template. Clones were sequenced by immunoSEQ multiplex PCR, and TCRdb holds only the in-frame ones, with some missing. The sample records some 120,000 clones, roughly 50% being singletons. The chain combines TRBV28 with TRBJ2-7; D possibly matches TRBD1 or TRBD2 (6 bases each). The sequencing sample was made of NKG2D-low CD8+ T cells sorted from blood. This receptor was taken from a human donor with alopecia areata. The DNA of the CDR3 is TGTGCCAGCAGGCACGTAAGGGGGGCATCCTACGAGCAGTACTTC. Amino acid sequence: CASRHVRGASYEQYF.